This is a list of T cell receptor beta chains from one sample in a study of blood T cell repertoires in COVID-19. The assay was immunoSEQ multiplex PCR, and TCRdb's table has in-frame clones only and misses some. Of about 110,000 clones in the sample, 88% were seen once. The source material was peripheral blood. The receptors originated from a human donor in a cohort sampled during active COVID-19. Both conserved end residues are part of each CDR3. The order of the fields is J gene, V gene, D gene, clone size, CDR3 DNA, CDR3 protein. A D gene is named only where the DNA matches it firmly. The size entry is marked missing in some rows and otherwise reads once, few, many or a size class.

j_call: TRBJ2-3
v_call: TRBV7-6
d_call: TRBD2
clone_size: .
cdr3_nt: TGTGCCAGCACCGAGGGAGGGAGAATAAGCACAGATACGCAGTATTTT
cdr3_aa: CASTEGGRISTDTQYF

j_call: TRBJ2-5
v_call: TRBV19
d_call: TRBD1
clone_size: once
cdr3_nt: TGTGCCAGTAGACAGGGGGCTTACGAGACCCAGTACTTC
cdr3_aa: CASRQGAYETQYF

j_call: TRBJ1-1
v_call: TRBV6-5
d_call: .
clone_size: few
cdr3_nt: TGTGCCAGCAGTTACGCAGTCTTGGCGGACACTGAAGCTTTCTTT
cdr3_aa: CASSYAVLADTEAFF

j_call: TRBJ1-1
v_call: TRBV19
d_call: TRBD1
clone_size: .
cdr3_nt: TGTGCCAGTAGTCTCTACAGGGGACGAGGGACTGAAGCTTTCTTT
cdr3_aa: CASSLYRGRGTEAFF

j_call: TRBJ1-1
v_call: TRBV27
d_call: TRBD1
clone_size: .
cdr3_nt: TGTGCCAGCAGGATAACCGGGACAGGGGACTTGAACACTGAAGCTTTCTTT
cdr3_aa: CASRITGTGDLNTEAFF

j_call: TRBJ1-2
v_call: TRBV19
d_call: TRBD1
clone_size: .
cdr3_nt: TGTGCCAGTAGTATTCATAGGACAGGACTCAACTATGGCTACACCTTC
cdr3_aa: CASSIHRTGLNYGYTF

j_call: TRBJ2-2
v_call: TRBV6-5
d_call: .
clone_size: .
cdr3_nt: TGTGCCAGCAGTTCCCCGTCCGGGGAGCTGTTTTTT
cdr3_aa: CASSSPSGELFF

j_call: TRBJ1-1
v_call: TRBV19
d_call: .
clone_size: .
cdr3_nt: TGTGCCAGTAGACTAGGATCTGAAGCTTTCTTT
cdr3_aa: CASRLGSEAFF

j_call: TRBJ2-3
v_call: TRBV11-3
d_call: .
clone_size: .
cdr3_nt: TGTGCCAGCAGCCCTTTCGAGGGAAGCACAGATACGCAGTATTTT
cdr3_aa: CASSPFEGSTDTQYF

j_call: TRBJ2-3
v_call: TRBV6-1
d_call: .
clone_size: .
cdr3_nt: TGTGCCAGCAGTGAACTAGCCCGGAGCACAGATACGCAGTATTTT
cdr3_aa: CASSELARSTDTQYF

j_call: TRBJ2-3
v_call: TRBV11-3
d_call: .
clone_size: .
cdr3_nt: TGTGCCAGCAGCTCCCCCGAGGACGGGGGCACAGATACGCAGTATTTT
cdr3_aa: CASSSPEDGGTDTQYF

j_call: TRBJ2-7
v_call: TRBV6-6
d_call: TRBD1
clone_size: .
cdr3_nt: TGTGCCAGCAGTGGACAGGGGGTGACCTACGAGCAGTACTTC
cdr3_aa: CASSGQGVTYEQYF

j_call: TRBJ2-3
v_call: TRBV28
d_call: TRBD1
clone_size: .
cdr3_nt: TGTGCCAGCAGTCCCACGGGGACAGGGGAGAAAGATACGCAGTATTTT
cdr3_aa: CASSPTGTGEKDTQYF

j_call: TRBJ1-5
v_call: TRBV6-5
d_call: TRBD1
clone_size: few
cdr3_nt: TGTGCCAGCAGTTACTCGTCAGGGGGCGCGGGTCAGCCCCAGCATTTT
cdr3_aa: CASSYSSGGAGQPQHF

j_call: TRBJ2-3
v_call: TRBV19
d_call: .
clone_size: few
cdr3_nt: TGTGCCAGTAGTATGAAGAGGGACACAGATACGCAGTATTTT
cdr3_aa: CASSMKRDTDTQYF

j_call: TRBJ2-3
v_call: TRBV24-1
d_call: TRBD2
clone_size: .
cdr3_nt: TGTGCCACCAGTGATTCCGGCCCAGGTAGCGGGAGTTTGACAGATACGCAGTATTTT
cdr3_aa: CATSDSGPGSGSLTDTQYF

j_call: TRBJ1-1
v_call: TRBV4-2
d_call: .
clone_size: .
cdr3_nt: TGTGCCAGCCTGGGGGAGGGCGAAGCTTTCTTT
cdr3_aa: CASLGEGEAFF

j_call: TRBJ2-2
v_call: TRBV7-3
d_call: TRBD1
clone_size: .
cdr3_nt: TGTGCCAGCAGCCCAACGGACAGGGGCAGCGGGGAGCTGTTTTTT
cdr3_aa: CASSPTDRGSGELFF

j_call: TRBJ2-3
v_call: TRBV4-2
d_call: TRBD2
clone_size: .
cdr3_nt: TGTGCCAGCAGTGAGACTAGCGAATACACAGATACGCAGTATTTT
cdr3_aa: CASSETSEYTDTQYF

j_call: TRBJ2-3
v_call: TRBV6-1
d_call: TRBD2
clone_size: once
cdr3_nt: TGTGCCAGCACTGAAGGGTCTAGCGGGAGCACAGATACGCAGTATTTT
cdr3_aa: CASTEGSSGSTDTQYF

j_call: TRBJ2-5
v_call: TRBV18
d_call: .
clone_size: .
cdr3_nt: TGTGCCAGCTCACCACGGCCAGGGAATCAAGGCGAGACCCAGTACTTC
cdr3_aa: CASSPRPGNQGETQYF

j_call: TRBJ2-2
v_call: TRBV7-3
d_call: .
clone_size: .
cdr3_nt: TGTGCCAGCAGCTTATCCCAGGGGAACACCGGGGAGCTGTTTTTT
cdr3_aa: CASSLSQGNTGELFF

j_call: TRBJ1-1
v_call: TRBV19
d_call: .
clone_size: .
cdr3_nt: TGTGCCAGTATCGATCCCGGAGCCACTGAAGCTTTCTTT
cdr3_aa: CASIDPGATEAFF

j_call: TRBJ1-4
v_call: TRBV7-7
d_call: TRBD1
clone_size: .
cdr3_nt: TGTGCTAGCAGCTTAGCCCCCGGGACAGGGGTATTTAATGAAAAACTGTTTTTT
cdr3_aa: CASSLAPGTGVFNEKLFF

j_call: TRBJ2-7
v_call: TRBV20-1
d_call: .
clone_size: .
cdr3_nt: TGCAGTGCTAGTCGGGGCTACGAGCAGTACTTC
cdr3_aa: CSASRGYEQYF

j_call: TRBJ2-7
v_call: TRBV2
d_call: TRBD1
clone_size: .
cdr3_nt: TGTGCCAGCAGTGGGACCACAGGGGGATCGGGGGAGCAGTACTTC
cdr3_aa: CASSGTTGGSGEQYF

j_call: TRBJ2-1
v_call: TRBV2
d_call: TRBD2
clone_size: .
cdr3_nt: TGTGCCAGCAGTGCCCTGGGACTAGCGGGGTCTAATGAGCAGTTCTTC
cdr3_aa: CASSALGLAGSNEQFF

j_call: TRBJ2-3
v_call: TRBV9
d_call: TRBD1
clone_size: once
cdr3_nt: TGTGCCAGCAGGGGCCCAATAGGGGGCAGGGATACGCAGTATTTT
cdr3_aa: CASRGPIGGRDTQYF

j_call: TRBJ2-7
v_call: TRBV5-5
d_call: TRBD1
clone_size: .
cdr3_nt: TGTGCCAGCAGCCCAGGACAGGTTGTTCGGGAGCAGTACTTC
cdr3_aa: CASSPGQVVREQYF

j_call: TRBJ2-2
v_call: TRBV3-1/TRBV3-2
d_call: TRBD2
clone_size: .
cdr3_nt: TGTGCCAGCAGCCAAGTTGGACTAGCGGGGAACACCGGGGAGCTGTTTTTT
cdr3_aa: CASSQVGLAGNTGELFF

j_call: TRBJ2-7
v_call: TRBV27
d_call: TRBD1
clone_size: .
cdr3_nt: TGTGCCAGCAGTTACCGCACAGGGGGCAACGAGCAGTACTTC
cdr3_aa: CASSYRTGGNEQYF

j_call: TRBJ2-1
v_call: TRBV29-1
d_call: TRBD2
clone_size: .
cdr3_nt: TGCAGCGTCGCGGGGACTAGCGGGGGGGTCTACAATGAGCAGTTCTTC
cdr3_aa: CSVAGTSGGVYNEQFF

j_call: TRBJ2-3
v_call: TRBV5-1
d_call: TRBD1
clone_size: .
cdr3_nt: TGCGCCAGCAGCTTCGGACAGGGGGGGACAGATACGCAGTATTTT
cdr3_aa: CASSFGQGGTDTQYF

j_call: TRBJ2-3
v_call: TRBV20-1
d_call: TRBD2
clone_size: .
cdr3_nt: TGCAGTGCTAGTCGGACTAGCGGGGGCCAAACGGCAGATACGCAGTATTTT
cdr3_aa: CSASRTSGGQTADTQYF

j_call: TRBJ2-2
v_call: TRBV4-1
d_call: .
clone_size: .
cdr3_nt: TGCGCCAGCAGCCAAAAAGGGGCAGGTGACACCGGGGAGCTGTTTTTT
cdr3_aa: CASSQKGAGDTGELFF

j_call: TRBJ2-3
v_call: TRBV6-6
d_call: .
clone_size: .
cdr3_nt: TGTGCCAGCAATAAAGCTAGCACAGATACGCAGTATTTT
cdr3_aa: CASNKASTDTQYF